Sequencing of this T cell receptor (beta chain) was carried out in a study of shared clonotypes between healthy human individuals. Looking at the study overall: A couple of women and three men aged 18 to 49 served as donors.

Data came from immunoSEQ multiplex PCR; TCRdb stores just in-frame clones and leaves some out. The data hold about 2.4 million clones, with approximately 93% observed a single time. Trimming at V came to 2 bases and at J to 8 bases, leaving 6 bases not matched to a gene. Germline CDR1 reads SGHVS; CDR2 reads FQNEAQ. The CDR3 has 16 amino acids. Study-wide results and limits: Generally, naive subsets (rather than memory subsets) showed larger estimated richness. Across a handful of donors, naive CD4 shared roughly 5%, naive CD8 approximately 3.5%, memory CD4 roughly 2.5%, memory CD8 approximately 0.4%.

Of note for this clone: Its cognate antigen is unknown.

Input material: naive CD4+ T cells from PBMCs. Subset indicated: CD45RA+ positively selected. The receptor was isolated from a man between 18 and 35 years old in good health. Some clones in this sample may be carry-over from other donors' samples. The V gene is TRBV7-8, the J gene TRBJ2-1, with 13 bases matching TRBD2. The CDR3 bases are TGTGCCAGCAGCTTATCGGGACTAGCGGGATGGGATGAGCAGTTCTTC. Its translation: CASSLSGLAGWDEQFF. The complete variable domain, with remaining parts taken from reference TRBV7-8 and TRBJ2-1, reads GAGVSQSPRYKVAKRGQDVALRCDPISGHVSLFWYQQALGQGPEFLTYFQNEAQLDKSGLPSDRFFAERPEGSVSTLKIQRTQQEDSAVYLCASSLSGLAGWDEQFFGPGTRLTVL.